These T cell receptor beta chains were read from a single sample in a study of technical replicates of blood from a handful of donors. Clones were read by immunoSEQ multiplex PCR, and TCRdb kept only the in-frame ones, dropping some. The table shows about 15,000 clones, with roughly 84% occurring only once. The sequencing sample was made of PBMCs. These receptors all stem from a human donor in good health. Both conserved end residues are part of each CDR3. D genes are given only for firm matches. Clone size is stated in some rows and not others, as once, few, many or a class when expanded.

v_gene,j_gene,abundance,d_gene,CDR3nt,CDR3aa
TRBV2,TRBJ2-3,.,.,TGTGCCAGCAGACTAGATCCAGATACGCAGTATTTT,CASRLDPDTQYF
TRBV7-9,TRBJ1-3,.,TRBD1,TGTGCCAGCAGCCGAGAGTCCGGGACAGGGACCGGAAACACCATATATTTT,CASSRESGTGTGNTIYF
TRBV21-1,TRBJ2-1,.,.,TGTGCCAGCAGTCGGCGGGAAAACAATGAGCAGTTCTTC,CASSRRENNEQFF
TRBV19,TRBJ2-1,.,TRBD2,TGTGCCAGTAGTCTCCTCCGGAACAGGGTGGTTAAGACTAGCGGGAGCCAGCAGTTCTTC,CASSLLRNRVVKTSGSQQFF
TRBV20-1,TRBJ2-1,.,TRBD2,TGCAGTGCCAGTAGCGGGAAGACGCTCTTC,CSASSGKTLF
TRBV19,TRBJ2-5,.,TRBD2,TGTGCCAGTAGTATAGGCGTAGGACTAGTGGCCCAGTACTTC,CASSIGVGLVAQYF
TRBV6-6,TRBJ2-5,.,.,TGTGCCAGCAGTTCGCTAGGGGGGGGGCAAGAGACCCAGTACTTC,CASSSLGGGQETQYF
TRBV28,TRBJ1-5,.,.,TGTGCCAGCGCTAAGGGGGATAGCAATCAGCCCCAGCATTTT,CASAKGDSNQPQHF
TRBV27,TRBJ2-3,.,TRBD2,TGTGCCAGTATTAGCGGGAAAGGTACAGATACGCAGTATTTT,CASISGKGTDTQYF
TRBV2,TRBJ2-7,.,.,TGTGCCAGCAGACGGGGGGCAGGGCGGGTATCAACCTACGAGCAGTACTTC,CASRRGAGRVSTYEQYF
TRBV7-8,TRBJ2-3,.,.,TGTGCCAGCACCCCCCTGGGGGGGGCCAGCACAGATACGCAGTATTTT,CASTPLGGASTDTQYF
TRBV10-3,TRBJ1-1,.,TRBD1,TGTGCCATCAGTGAACCGACAGGGGATCGGAACACTGAAGCTTTCTTT,CAISEPTGDRNTEAFF
TRBV7-3,TRBJ2-3,few,.,TGTGCCAGCAGCTTAGCGGGTGGGGATACGCAGTATTTT,CASSLAGGDTQYF
TRBV11-1,TRBJ2-7,.,TRBD1,TGTGCCAGCAGCGACCGGACAGGCCTCTCCTACGAGCAGTACTTC,CASSDRTGLSYEQYF
TRBV5-6,TRBJ1-3,.,.,TGTGCCAGCAGCTTTGGGGCCTCTGGAAACACCATATATTTT,CASSFGASGNTIYF
TRBV2,TRBJ2-5,.,TRBD2,TGTGCCAGCAGTTTCGGGAGGCCCCGGGAGACCCAGTACTTC,CASSFGRPRETQYF
TRBV11-1,TRBJ2-1,.,.,TGTGCCAGCAGCTCCCAGGGGGCGGGAGGGCCTAGTGAGCAGTTCTTC,CASSSQGAGGPSEQFF
TRBV19,TRBJ2-2,.,.,TGTGCCAGTAGTACAGCGGGCCTAGGCACCGGGGAGCTGTTTTTT,CASSTAGLGTGELFF
TRBV6-5,TRBJ2-2,few,.,TGTGCCAGCACCCCGGACAGGAACACCGGGGAGCTGTTTTTT,CASTPDRNTGELFF
TRBV27,TRBJ2-3,.,TRBD2,TGTGCCAGCATCGCGGGAGGGCCAGGAGATACGCAGTATTTT,CASIAGGPGDTQYF
TRBV19,TRBJ2-1,once,TRBD2,TGTGCCAGTAGTTCCACGGGAGGGCAGGTGGGTGAGCAGTTCTTC,CASSSTGGQVGEQFF
TRBV5-1,TRBJ1-3,once,.,TGCGCCAGCAGCTTGTCAGGACTCCTCTCTGGAAACACCATATATTTT,CASSLSGLLSGNTIYF
TRBV9,TRBJ1-5,.,.,TGTGCCAGCAGCGTAGACCCGACACCTTCCCCCGTTCAGCCCCAGCATTTT,CASSVDPTPSPVQPQHF
TRBV30,TRBJ2-7,.,TRBD2,TGTGCCTGGAGTGTACTAGCGGGGTCTTCCGAGCAGTACTTC,CAWSVLAGSSEQYF
TRBV2,TRBJ2-1,.,.,TGTGCCAGCAGTGAAGACAGCGGCCATGAGCAGTTCTTC,CASSEDSGHEQFF
TRBV6-5,TRBJ2-7,.,.,TGTGCCAGCAGTTACGAAAGGCAGGGCCCCCACGAGCAGTACTTC,CASSYERQGPHEQYF
TRBV18,TRBJ1-1,.,TRBD1,TGTGCCAGCTTACGGGCGCAGGGGGACACTGAAGCTTTCTTT,CASLRAQGDTEAFF
TRBV11-3,TRBJ1-2,.,.,TGTGCCAGCAGCTTAGATCGGACAGAGAGTAACTATGGCTACACCTTC,CASSLDRTESNYGYTF
TRBV27,TRBJ2-7,.,.,TGTGCCAGCAGTTTAGATAGGTTTGGAGCCTACGAGCAGTACTTC,CASSLDRFGAYEQYF
TRBV4-2,TRBJ2-3,.,TRBD2,TGTGCCAGCAGCCGAGGACTAGCGGGAGACCGATCGACAGATACGCAGTATTTT,CASSRGLAGDRSTDTQYF
TRBV25-1,TRBJ1-2,.,.,TGTGCCAGCAGTGAACCCGGGGGGGGGTTATCCTATGGCTACACCTTC,CASSEPGGGLSYGYTF
TRBV27,TRBJ2-7,.,TRBD1,TGTGCCAGCAGTTCCCTGGGACAGGGATCCTACGAGCAGTACTTC,CASSSLGQGSYEQYF
TRBV6-5,TRBJ2-2,.,.,TGTGCCAGCAGACTAGAGTATAGTGGAACCGGGGAGCTGTTTTTT,CASRLEYSGTGELFF